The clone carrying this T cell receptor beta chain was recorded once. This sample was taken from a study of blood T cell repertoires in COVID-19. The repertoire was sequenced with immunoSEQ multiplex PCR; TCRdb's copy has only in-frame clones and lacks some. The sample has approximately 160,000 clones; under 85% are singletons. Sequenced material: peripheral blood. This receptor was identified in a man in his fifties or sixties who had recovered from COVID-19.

As DNA, the CDR3 is TGTGCCAGCAGTGGGGACAGGGGGTATAGCAATCAGCCCCAGCATTTT. Protein sequence: CASSGDRGYSNQPQHF. This chain links TRBV6-1 with TRBJ1-5; 11 bases agree with TRBD1. The V segment lost 4 bases and the J segment 0 bases; nucleotides outside the gene matches: 2. The V gene's germline CDR1 is MNHNS and CDR2 SASEGT. This CDR3 comprises 16 residues.